The rows below give T cell receptor beta chains drawn from one sample of a study of shared clonotypes between healthy human individuals. Assay: immunoSEQ multiplex PCR; the TCRdb copy retains only in-frame clones and omits some. The sample has 110,000 or so clones, around 73% seen once. Sequenced: memory CD8+ T cells sorted from blood. These receptors all stem from a woman younger than 45 in good health. The CDR3 runs from the conserved cysteine through the conserved F or W. Each record gives: clone size, J gene, V gene, D gene, CDR3 length, CDR3 DNA, CDR3 protein. The D gene is left open where the match is weak. Expanded clones are given a class, and other clones once, few, many or no size at all.

NA	TRBJ2-7	TRBV7-9	TRBD1	15	TGTGCCAGCAGCTCGGCGGGGACAGGACCCTACGAGCAGTACTTC	CASSSAGTGPYEQYF
few	TRBJ1-1	TRBV7-9	TRBD1	13	TGTGCCAGCAGCATACAGGGGGATACTGAAGCTTTCTTT	CASSIQGDTEAFF
NA	TRBJ2-7	TRBV7-8	NA	16	TGTGCCAGCAGTGAAGTCGGGGGAGTTAGCTCCTACGAGCAGTACTTC	CASSEVGGVSSYEQYF
NA	TRBJ2-3	TRBV2	TRBD2	18	TGTGCCAGCAGTGGGACTAGCGGGAGGTTCGTTACGACAGATACGCAGTATTTT	CASSGTSGRFVTTDTQYF
NA	TRBJ1-2	TRBV5-6	NA	15	TGTGCCAGCAGCTTAGGGGACGGATTAAACTATGGCTACACCTTC	CASSLGDGLNYGYTF
NA	TRBJ2-6	TRBV15	NA	16	TGTGCCACCAGCCCCCAACAGGGATCCGGGGCCAACGTCCTGACTTTC	CATSPQQGSGANVLTF
NA	TRBJ2-2	TRBV10-3	NA	16	TGTGCCATCAGCGCGGCTAGGGGGGGATCCACCGGGGAGCTGTTTTTT	CAISAARGGSTGELFF
NA	TRBJ2-7	TRBV4-1	NA	16	TGCGCCAGCAGCCAAACTCCTGACAGAAGCTCCTACGAGCAGTACTTC	CASSQTPDRSSYEQYF
NA	TRBJ2-3	TRBV11-3	TRBD1	16	TGTGCCAGCAGCTCTTGGACAGGGCTGGACACAGATACGCAGTATTTT	CASSSWTGLDTDTQYF
once	TRBJ2-3	TRBV28	TRBD2	17	TGTGCCAGCAGTACCGGGACTAGCGGGGCCTTCACAGATACGCAGTATTTT	CASSTGTSGAFTDTQYF
once	TRBJ2-7	TRBV20-1	NA	11	TGCTCACGGGGCAGCTCCTACGAGCAGTACTTC	CSRGSSYEQYF
few	TRBJ2-7	TRBV6-6	NA	15	TGTGCCAGCAGTCCCTACCGTGGGGAAGTCTACGAGCAGTACTTC	CASSPYRGEVYEQYF
once	TRBJ2-7	TRBV4-2	TRBD2	15	TGTGCCAGCAGCGGAGCTAGCGGGATAACCTACGAGCAGTACTTC	CASSGASGITYEQYF
NA	TRBJ2-7	TRBV2	TRBD1	14	TGTGCCAGCAGTGAACTGGGACAGGGCTACGAGCAGTACTTC	CASSELGQGYEQYF
few	TRBJ2-7	TRBV19	TRBD1	16	TGTGCCAGTAGTCCCTCCGGGACAGGGGTTCTGTACGAGCAGTACTTC	CASSPSGTGVLYEQYF
NA	TRBJ2-7	TRBV19	NA	14	TGTGCCAGTAGTATTTCAGCGGGACACTACGAGCAGTACTTC	CASSISAGHYEQYF
NA	TRBJ2-3	TRBV5-6	NA	17	TGTGCCAGCACCTTGGACGGAACACACATGATCACAGATACGCAGTATTTT	CASTLDGTHMITDTQYF
NA	TRBJ2-7	TRBV28	NA	16	TGTGCCAGCAGTGCGACCATTCAGGGGAAAACCTACGAGCAGTACTTC	CASSATIQGKTYEQYF
few	TRBJ2-7	TRBV10-2	NA	16	TGCGCCAGCAACCCGAGTTCTCGGGACCCCACCTACGAGCAGTACTTC	CASNPSSRDPTYEQYF
few	TRBJ1-1	TRBV7-9	NA	15	TGTGCCAGCAGCTGTTACAGGGATGGATGCACTGAAGCTTTCTTT	CASSCYRDGCTEAFF
NA	TRBJ1-2	TRBV21-1	NA	16	TGTGCCAGCACCCTGGGCAGGGGTAGGCTGGGCGATGGCTACACCTTC	CASTLGRGRLGDGYTF
NA	TRBJ2-7	TRBV19	NA	15	TGTGCCAGCCGACCCTTAGCTGGAGAATCCTACGAGCAGTACTTC	CASRPLAGESYEQYF
NA	TRBJ2-1	TRBV27	TRBD2	14	TGTGCCAGCCGATGGACTAGCTCCTACAATGAGCAGTTCTTC	CASRWTSSYNEQFF
NA	TRBJ2-2	TRBV6-5	TRBD1	15	TGTGCCAGCAGTTACGGGACAGGGGACACCGGGGAGCTGTTTTTT	CASSYGTGDTGELFF
NA	TRBJ2-1	TRBV7-2	NA	14	TGTGCCAGCAGCTTAGTGGTTACGTCCCATGAGCAGTTCTTC	CASSLVVTSHEQFF
once	TRBJ2-7	TRBV4-2	NA	16	TGTGCCAGCAGCCAAGAATTTCGACTAGAGGCGGGCGAGCAGTACTTC	CASSQEFRLEAGEQYF
NA	TRBJ2-4	TRBV6-6	TRBD2	14	TGTGCCAGCAGTTACTACGCTCGGGGGGACATTCAGTACTTC	CASSYYARGDIQYF
NA	TRBJ2-1	TRBV5-1	TRBD2	18	TGCGCCAGCAGCTTGGTTCTAGCGGGAGGGCCTCACTACAATGAGCAGTTCTTC	CASSLVLAGGPHYNEQFF
NA	TRBJ2-5	TRBV7-9	TRBD2	15	TGTGCCAGCAGCCCAACGGGAGGGCGCCAAGAGACCCAGTACTTC	CASSPTGGRQETQYF
NA	TRBJ1-1	TRBV5-1	NA	17	TGCGCCAGCAGCTTGGGGATCTGGACCGACGAGAACACTGAAGCTTTCTTT	CASSLGIWTDENTEAFF
NA	TRBJ2-4	TRBV27	NA	15	TGTGCCAGCAGTTACATCTCCGACAACCTCAACATTCAGTACTTC	CASSYISDNLNIQYF
NA	TRBJ2-7	TRBV6-1	TRBD2	15	TGTGCCAGCAGGACCCCTGGCGGGAGCTCCTACGAGCAGTACTTC	CASRTPGGSSYEQYF
NA	TRBJ2-3	TRBV5-1	NA	16	TGCGCCAGCAGCTCGGGACACTCCGCTAGCACAGATACGCAGTATTTT	CASSSGHSASTDTQYF
few	TRBJ2-7	TRBV2	NA	12	TGTGCCAGCAGTGAAACCTACTACGAGCAGTACTTC	CASSETYYEQYF
few	TRBJ2-2	TRBV28	NA	14	TGTGCCAGCAGTTTGACCAGTGAAGCCGGGGAGCTGTTTTTT	CASSLTSEAGELFF
few	TRBJ2-5	TRBV19	NA	14	TGTGCCAGTAGTAGGTCGCATGGGCAGGAGACCCAGTACTTC	CASSRSHGQETQYF
many	TRBJ2-7	TRBV7-9	NA	14	TGTGCCTGGGAGAGCGGGGAGGGGGTGGACGAGCAGTACTTC	CAWESGEGVDEQYF
NA	TRBJ2-5	TRBV27	NA	13	TGTGCCAGCAGTTTATCGGTATATCGGGGGCAGTACTTC	CASSLSVYRGQYF
few	TRBJ2-3	TRBV5-1	NA	15	TGCGCCAGCAGCTTACTAGCACGCGGCACAGATACGCAGTATTTT	CASSLLARGTDTQYF
NA	TRBJ2-1	TRBV7-3	TRBD2	15	TGTGCCAGCAGCTTAGGGCTAGCGGCTGACAATGAGCAGTTCTTC	CASSLGLAADNEQFF
NA	TRBJ2-5	TRBV5-6	NA	14	TGTGCCAGCAGCTTGGTGGCAGAACAAGAGACCCAGTACTTC	CASSLVAEQETQYF
NA	TRBJ1-5	TRBV6-6	NA	13	TGTGCCAGCAGCCTCGTTCGCAATCAGCCCCAGCATTTT	CASSLVRNQPQHF
few	TRBJ2-7	TRBV30	NA	11	TGTGCCTGGGGTGGGGTCCTCGAGCAGTACTTC	CAWGGVLEQYF
few	TRBJ2-7	TRBV10-2	NA	13	TGCGCCAGCAGTGAGGTGGGGGTTGACGAGCAGTACTTC	CASSEVGVDEQYF
NA	TRBJ1-4	TRBV7-9	NA	14	TGTGCCAGCACCCTTGGGGGAATAAATGAAAAACTGTTTTTT	CASTLGGINEKLFF
few	TRBJ1-4	TRBV28	NA	15	TGTGCCAGCAGTTTACCCCAAACCGGTAATGAAAAACTGTTTTTT	CASSLPQTGNEKLFF
NA	TRBJ2-7	TRBV11-2	TRBD1	13	TGTGCCAGCAGGGGGGACAGCTCCTACGAGCAGTACTTC	CASRGDSSYEQYF
NA	TRBJ2-7	TRBV7-8	NA	14	TGTGCCAGCAGCTCCCGGGACTTTACCTACGAGCAGTACTTC	CASSSRDFTYEQYF
NA	TRBJ2-7	TRBV2	TRBD1	16	TGTGCCAGCAGTAAGATCCCGGGACAGGGTGGCTACGAGCAGTACTTC	CASSKIPGQGGYEQYF
NA	TRBJ1-2	TRBV6-1	NA	13	TGTGCCAGCAGTGAAACAGATTTCTATGGCTACACCTTC	CASSETDFYGYTF
NA	TRBJ1-1	TRBV28	NA	15	TGTGCCAGCAGTTTCCCTCGGGTTCTGCACACTGAAGCTTTCTTT	CASSFPRVLHTEAFF
few	TRBJ1-4	TRBV11-2	TRBD1	16	TGTGCCAGCAGCATAGGAGCCGGGACAGGGTCTGAAAAACTGTTTTTT	CASSIGAGTGSEKLFF
once	TRBJ2-5	TRBV2	TRBD1	16	TGTGCCAGCAGTGAATGGGACAGGGGGCGCGGAGAGACCCAGTACTTC	CASSEWDRGRGETQYF
many	TRBJ2-1	TRBV4-2	TRBD2	16	TGTGCCAGCAGCCAAGATGGGACTAGCGGCTACAATGAGCAGTTCTTC	CASSQDGTSGYNEQFF
NA	TRBJ2-6	TRBV13	NA	17	TGTGCCAGCAGGCTCGGCCTAGTACAAAGTCGGGCCAACGTCCTGACTTTC	CASRLGLVQSRANVLTF